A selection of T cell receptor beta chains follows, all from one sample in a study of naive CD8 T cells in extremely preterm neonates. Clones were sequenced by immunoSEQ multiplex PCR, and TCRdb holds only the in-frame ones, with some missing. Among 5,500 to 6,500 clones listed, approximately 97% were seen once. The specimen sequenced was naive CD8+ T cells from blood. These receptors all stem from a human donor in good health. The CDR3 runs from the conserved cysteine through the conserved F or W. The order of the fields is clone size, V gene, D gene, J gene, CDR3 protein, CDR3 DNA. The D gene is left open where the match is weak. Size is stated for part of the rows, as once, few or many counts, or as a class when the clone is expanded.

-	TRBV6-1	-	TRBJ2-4	CASSEFRQLAKNIQYF	TGTGCCAGCAGTGAATTTAGACAGCTAGCCAAAAACATTCAGTACTTC
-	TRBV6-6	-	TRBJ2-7	CASSSTSSYEQYF	TGTGCCAGCAGTTCTACTAGCTCCTACGAGCAGTACTTC
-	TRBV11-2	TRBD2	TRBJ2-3	CASSLYPSGRDYTDTQYF	TGTGCCAGCAGCTTATACCCTAGCGGGAGAGACTACACAGATACGCAGTATTTT
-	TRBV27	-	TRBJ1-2	CASSSPRGAGGYTF	TGTGCCAGCAGTTCCCCCCGAGGCGCGGGAGGCTACACCTTC
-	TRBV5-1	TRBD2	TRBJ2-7	CASSLGLAGTYEQYF	TGCGCCAGCAGCTTGGGTCTAGCGGGGACCTACGAGCAGTACTTC
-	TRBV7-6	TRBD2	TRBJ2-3	CASSARLAGTSTDTQYF	TGTGCCAGCAGCGCCCGACTAGCGGGGACTAGCACAGATACGCAGTATTTT
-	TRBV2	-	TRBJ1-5	CASCVEAPGQPQHF	TGTGCCAGCTGTGTTGAGGCGCCCGGTCAGCCCCAGCATTTT
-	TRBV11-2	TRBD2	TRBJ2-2	CASSSISLAGGNTGELFF	TGTGCCAGCAGCTCAATTTCGCTAGCGGGGGGGAACACCGGGGAGCTGTTTTTT
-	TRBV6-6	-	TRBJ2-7	CASTSTNAGSYEQYF	TGTGCCAGCACCTCCACCAACGCGGGCTCCTACGAGCAGTACTTC
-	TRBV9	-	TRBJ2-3	CASSVGASDSTDTQYF	TGTGCCAGCAGCGTAGGTGCTAGCGACAGCACAGATACGCAGTATTTT
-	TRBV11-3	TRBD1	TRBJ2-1	CASSLYLGGEQFF	TGTGCCAGCAGCTTGTACCTAGGGGGCGAGCAGTTCTTC
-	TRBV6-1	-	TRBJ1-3	CAGSEGRAAGNTIYF	TGTGCCGGCAGTGAAGGCCGAGCGGCTGGAAACACCATATATTTT
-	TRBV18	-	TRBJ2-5	CASAPNLDAETQYF	TGTGCCAGCGCACCCAACCTAGACGCAGAGACCCAGTACTTC
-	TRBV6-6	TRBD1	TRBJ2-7	CAVRHGDRVAEQYF	TGTGCCGTACGCCATGGGGACAGGGTGGCCGAGCAGTACTTC
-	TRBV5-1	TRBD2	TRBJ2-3	CATGSSSGSFSDTQYF	TGCGCCACGGGGTCTTCTAGCGGGAGTTTTTCGGATACGCAGTATTTT
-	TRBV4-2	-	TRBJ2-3	CASSQVPMGGATDTQYF	TGTGCCAGCAGCCAAGTACCGATGGGGGGGGCGACAGATACGCAGTATTTT
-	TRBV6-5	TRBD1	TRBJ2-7	CASRTGTGSYEQYF	TGTGCCAGCAGAACCGGGACAGGCTCCTACGAGCAGTACTTC
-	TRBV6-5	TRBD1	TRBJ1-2	CASRPDRGVDYGYTF	TGTGCCAGCAGGCCTGACAGGGGAGTAGACTATGGCTACACCTTC
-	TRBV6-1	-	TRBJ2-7	CASSEVLHRIPLEQYF	TGTGCCAGCAGTGAAGTGTTACACAGGATCCCCCTCGAGCAGTACTTC
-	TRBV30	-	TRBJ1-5	CAWNQGKTGNQPQHF	TGTGCCTGGAACCAGGGAAAAACGGGCAATCAGCCCCAGCATTTT
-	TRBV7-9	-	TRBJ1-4	CAVMGGDEKLFF	TGTGCTGTCATGGGGGGGGATGAAAAACTGTTTTTT
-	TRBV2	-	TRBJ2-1	CASRQAGTDNEQFF	TGTGCCAGCAGACAAGCCGGGACTGACAATGAGCAGTTCTTC
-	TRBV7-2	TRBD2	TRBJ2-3	CASSQRLLGGTQYF	TGTGCCAGCAGTCAACGACTCTTGGGAGGGACGCAGTATTTT
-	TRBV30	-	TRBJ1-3	CAWSVRKLRDSGNTIYF	TGTGCCTGGAGTGTACGGAAACTCAGGGACTCTGGAAACACCATATATTTT
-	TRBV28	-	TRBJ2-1	CASSPTRKGRNEQFF	TGTGCCAGCAGCCCCACTAGGAAGGGTCGCAATGAGCAGTTCTTC
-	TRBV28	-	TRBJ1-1	CASHLTPPGRNTEAFF	TGTGCCAGCCACCTGACACCCCCTGGGCGCAACACTGAAGCTTTCTTT
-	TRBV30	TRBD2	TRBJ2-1	CAWIRHPRGLAGVNEQFF	TGTGCCTGGATAAGGCACCCCAGAGGACTAGCGGGGGTCAATGAGCAGTTCTTC
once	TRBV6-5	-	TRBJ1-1	CASRREYQAFF	TGTGCCAGCAGGAGGGAGTACCAAGCTTTCTTT
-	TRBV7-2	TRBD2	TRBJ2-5	CASSRTSGRAYETQYF	TGTGCCAGCAGCCGCACGAGCGGGAGGGCCTATGAGACCCAGTACTTC
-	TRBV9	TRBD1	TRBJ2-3	CASSGTGSLTTDTQYF	TGTGCCAGCAGCGGGACAGGGAGCCTTACCACAGATACGCAGTATTTT
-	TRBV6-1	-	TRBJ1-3	CASSELRGNTIYF	TGTGCCAGCAGTGAGTTGAGGGGAAACACCATATATTTT
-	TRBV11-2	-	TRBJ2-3	CASTPSTDTQYF	TGTGCCAGCACCCCCTCCACAGATACGCAGTATTTT
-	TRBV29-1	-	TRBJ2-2	CSVGSRGGGTGELFF	TGCAGCGTTGGATCCAGGGGCGGTGGGACCGGGGAGCTGTTTTTT
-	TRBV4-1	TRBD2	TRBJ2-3	CASSLGLSGTTSTDTQYF	TGCGCCAGCAGCCTGGGACTTAGCGGGACCACTAGCACAGATACGCAGTATTTT
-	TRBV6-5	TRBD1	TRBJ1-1	CASRGTGKRAEAFF	TGTGCCAGCAGGGGGACAGGGAAGAGGGCTGAAGCTTTCTTT
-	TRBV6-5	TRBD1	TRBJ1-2	CASSYSTGGGYTF	TGTGCCAGCAGTTACTCGACAGGGGGAGGCTACACCTTC
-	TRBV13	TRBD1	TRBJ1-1	CASSLGDRGGTEAFF	TGTGCCAGCAGCTTAGGGGACAGGGGTGGGACTGAAGCTTTCTTT